This T cell receptor beta chain was identified during a study of blood T cell repertoires in COVID-19. TCRdb's copy holds only in-frame clones and misses some; the assay was immunoSEQ multiplex PCR. The sample lists over 110,000 clones; 65% to 80% were seen once. CDR3 length: 14 residues. Looked up from germline, CDR1 is SGHTA and CDR2 is FQGTGA. V was cut by 3 bases and J by 8 bases, with 14 bases left in between. This clone was picked up a small number of times. This receptor was taken from a man at least 80 years old with acute or convalescent COVID-19. Material for sequencing was peripheral blood. The V gene is TRBV7-3, the J gene TRBJ2-1; possible D gene TRBD1, 6 bases. CDR3 loop: CASSLRGHFDEQFF. CDR3 nucleotides: TGTGCCAGCAGCTTGAGGGGACATTTCGATGAGCAGTTCTTC.